This T cell receptor (beta chain) was profiled in a study of siplizumab effects on memory and regulatory T cells. This table comes from immunoSEQ multiplex PCR, and its TCRdb copy is limited to in-frame clones, with some not included. The table records just over 60,000 clones, 79% of them present only once. The CDR3 sequence is 15 residues long. From germline, CDR1 is KGHSH and CDR2 LQKENI. Deletions cut 5 bases from V and 0 bases from J, with 13 bases between. The sequence was obtained from a human donor in good health. The sample was memory CD4+ T cells sorted from blood. The chain carries TRBV18 and TRBJ2-5, with a tentative D call TRBD1 (5 bases). CDR3 amino acids: CASSSTTGYQETQYF. CDR3 coding DNA: TGTGCCAGCTCATCCACTACAGGATACCAAGAGACCCAGTACTTC. The full variable domain, completed using reference TRBV18 and TRBJ2-5, is NAGVMQNPRHLVRRRGQEARLRCSPMKGHSHVYWYRQLPEEGLKFMVYLQKENIIDESGMPKERFSAEFPKEGPSILRIQQVVRGDSAAYFCASSSTTGYQETQYFGPGTRLLVL.